A single sample gave rise to the 27 T cell receptor beta chains below, sequenced in a study of blood T cell repertoires in COVID-19 (dated by TCRdb to the early 2020s). The library came from the immunoSEQ multiplex PCR assay. In its TCRdb copy, this immuneACCESS table keeps in-frame sequences only and misses some clones. Where compared with another copy, unresolved V genes explain less than half of these, and the others have no known cause. For this sample the table gives 130,000 to 150,000 clones, of which roughly 82% were detected only once. The ten top clones hold roughly 4.5% of the sample. The specimen sequenced was peripheral blood. The origin of the receptors is a human donor in a cohort sampled during active COVID-19.

The rearrangement links TRBV11-2 to TRBJ1-1; TRBD1 matches 11 bases. The CDR3 is 18 residues long. Germline CDR1 SGHAT, CDR2 FQNNGV. The trim removed 7 bases at V and 4 bases at J, leaving 17 bases unmatched. The CDR3 sequence is CASKTGTGGFIRGTEAFF. CDR3 coding DNA: TGTGCCAGCAAAACAGGGACAGGGGGTTTTATTAGGGGCACTGAAGCTTTCTTT.

V is TRBV7-2 and J is TRBJ1-1; 7 nucleotides align to TRBD1. This CDR3 is 14 amino acids long. Germline loops: CDR1 SGHTA, CDR2 FQGNSA. V shed 5 bases and J 3 bases; nucleotides not matched to a gene: 6. Here the CDR3 reads CASSPGGGHTEAFF. The DNA of the CDR3 is TGTGCCAGCAGCCCAGGGGGAGGACACACTGAAGCTTTCTTT. The complete variable domain, with remaining parts taken from reference TRBV7-2 and TRBJ1-1, reads GAGVSQSPSNKVTEKGKDVELRCDPISGHTALYWYRQSLGQGLEFLIYFQGNSAPDKSGLPSDRFSAERTGGSVSTLTIQRTQQEDSAVYLCASSPGGGHTEAFFGQGTRLTVV.

This chain connects TRBV6-6 to TRBJ2-7, with 7 bases fitting TRBD2. The CDR3 consists of 15 residues. V lost 0 bases to trimming and J lost 1 base; unmatched junction nucleotides: 3. The germline gives CDR1 MNHNY, CDR2 SVGAGI (reference sequence). The CDR3 DNA sequence: TGTGCCAGCAGTTACTCGACCGGGGGGTCCTACGAGCAGTACGTC. It codes for CASSYSTGGSYEQYV.

The chain has TRBV19 and TRBJ2-2; maybe TRBD1 (5 bases). Germline CDR1 and CDR2: LNHDA and SQIVND (reference sequence). The CDR3 is made up of 15 amino acids. Trimming cost V 1 base and J 5 bases, with 11 bases left between them. Here the CDR3 reads CASSIGPQGTGELFF. The CDR3, as DNA: TGTGCCAGTAGTATAGGGCCCCAGGGAACCGGGGAGCTGTTTTTT.

The chain joins TRBV5-6 to TRBJ2-6; D possibly corresponds to TRBD1 (6 bases). Germline V gene sequence: CDR1 SGHDT, CDR2 YYEEEE. CDR3 length: 17 amino acids. V lost 2 bases and J 0 bases, leaving 12 bases between the germline ends. The CDR3 DNA sequence: TGTGCCAGCAGCTTTGGGACACCCCTCTCTGGGGCCAACGTCCTGACTTTC. It codes for CASSFGTPLSGANVLTF.

The chain recombines TRBV30 with TRBJ2-7, with 10 nucleotides matching TRBD2. CDR3 length: 14 residues. Germline CDR1 and CDR2: GTSNPN and SVGIG (reference sequence). V lost 2 bases and J lost 7; bases outside the gene matches: 8. Here the CDR3 DNA reads TGTGCCTGGAGTTTCAGCGGGGGGGCGAATGAGCAGTACTTC. This codes for CAWSFSGGANEQYF.

The J gene is TRBJ1-4, the V gene TRBV2, with D hard to call. CDR1 is SNHLY, CDR2 FYNNEI, per germline. V was pared by 6 bases and J by 4 bases, with 30 bases between. This CDR3 spans 20 amino acids. DNA of the CDR3: TGTGCCAGCAGCACCCTAAAGGGCGTTCCTACTGGTCGGGGTAATGAAAAACTGTTTTTT. Protein product: CASSTLKGVPTGRGNEKLFF.

This rearrangement joins TRBV2 to TRBJ2-1; 7 nucleotides line up with TRBD2. The CDR3 sequence is 13 residues long. The germline V gene encodes CDR1 SNHLY and CDR2 FYNNEI. The V and J ends lost 7 bases and 6 bases, in that order; junction bases with no gene match: 6. CDR3 DNA sequence: TGTGCCAGCACCGAGGGGACTACCAATGAGCAGTTCTTC. It encodes CASTEGTTNEQFF.

This clone was picked up one time. The V call is TRBV4-1, the J call TRBJ2-3, with 9 bases fitting TRBD2. There are 15 residues in the CDR3. Looked up from germline, CDR1 is MGHRA and CDR2 is YSYEKL. After removal of 4 bases from V and 3 bases from J, the junction contained 5 bases not matched to a gene. The CDR3 region is CASSPAGGGTDTQYF. The CDR3, as DNA: TGCGCCAGCAGCCCAGCGGGGGGAGGGACAGATACGCAGTATTTT.

The chain recombines TRBV6-6 with TRBJ2-5; D gene ambiguous. The CDR3 consists of 11 residues. Per germline, CDR1 MNHNY and CDR2 SVGAGI (reference sequence). V gave up 7 bases and J gave up 2 bases, with 5 bases separating them. This CDR3 reads CASTTQETQYF. CDR3 bases: TGTGCCAGCACGACTCAAGAGACCCAGTACTTC.

This clone was detected only once. The chain has TRBV5-4 and TRBJ2-1; 12 bases map to TRBD2. Trimming removed 4 bases from V and 6 bases from J; junction bases left unmatched: 8. The CDR3 consists of 16 residues. CDR1 is SGHNT, CDR2 YYREEE, per germline (reference sequence). CDR3 in DNA: TGTGCCAGCAGCCCTGCCCTAGCGGGAGGGAGCAATGAGCAGTTCTTC. This codes for CASSPALAGGSNEQFF.

The CDR3 is CASSQDRRGSGNTIYF. The CDR3, as DNA: TGTGCCAGCAGCCAAGATAGGAGGGGCTCTGGAAACACCATATATTTT. This sequence joins TRBV4-2 and TRBJ1-3, with D perhaps TRBD1 (5 bases). Per the germline V gene, CDR1 is LGHNA and CDR2 is YNFKEQ. V was trimmed by 0 bases and J by 0 bases, leaving 9 bases between them. The CDR3 length is 16 residues.

V and J are TRBV5-1 and TRBJ1-6; possibly TRBD1 for D (5 bases). Trimming stripped 4 bases from V and 9 bases from J, with 17 bases between. The CDR3 covers 15 residues. The germline CDR1 and CDR2 sequences are SGHRS and YFSETQ. The CDR3 loop reads CASSLTGTRSSPLHF. The CDR3, as DNA: TGCGCCAGCAGCCTGACGGGGACTAGGAGTTCACCCCTCCACTTT.

V and J are TRBV2 and TRBJ1-6, with D unresolved. There are 13 residues in the CDR3. V dropped 0 bases and J dropped 13 bases, with 10 bases sitting between them. The germline V gene encodes CDR1 SNHLY and CDR2 FYNNEI. CDR3 amino acids: CASSEALLAPLHF. Written as DNA, the CDR3 is TGTGCCAGCAGTGAAGCGCTTCTAGCGCCCCTCCACTTT.

The rearrangement joins TRBV5-1 to TRBJ2-1; 10 nucleotides match TRBD2. CDR1 SGHRS and CDR2 YFSETQ come from the germline V gene. V trimming: 3 bases; J trimming: 6 bases; junction bases outside the gene matches: 3. This CDR3 is built from 14 residues. The CDR3 here is CASSSASGSNEQFF. The CDR3 nucleotides read TGCGCCAGCAGCTCGGCTAGCGGGAGCAATGAGCAGTTCTTC.

This clone was found once. V gene TRBV11-2 combines with J gene TRBJ2-1; 14 bases are a match to TRBD2. Germline CDR1 SGHAT, CDR2 FQNNGV. Trimming at V came to 3 bases and at J to 6 bases, leaving 1 base not matched to a gene. The CDR3 totals 15 residues. The CDR3 loop reads CASSFGTSGSNEQFF. The DNA for the CDR3 is TGTGCCAGCAGCTTCGGGACTAGCGGGAGCAATGAGCAGTTCTTC.

The CDR3 nucleotides are TGTGCCAGCAGTGTTAGGGACAGCCGATATAGCAATCAGCCCCAGCATTTT. Residues: CASSVRDSRYSNQPQHF. The rearrangement links TRBV6-1 to TRBJ1-5, with 7 bases fitting TRBD1. Germline V gene lookup returns CDR1 MNHNS and CDR2 SASEGT. The CDR3 consists of 17 residues. V lost 4 bases and J lost 0; bases outside the gene matches: 9.

The chain carries TRBV7-8 and TRBJ2-1; 7 bases are a match to TRBD1. This CDR3 has 14 amino acids. The trim removed 1 base at V and 5 bases at J, leaving 2 bases unmatched. Per germline, CDR1 SGHVS and CDR2 FQNEAQ. DNA for the CDR3: TGTGCCAGCAGCTTAGGGGACAGTAACAATGAGCAGTTCTTC. As protein: CASSLGDSNNEQFF.

This chain links TRBV9 with TRBJ1-1; 7 bases are shared with TRBD1. V lost 5 bases, J lost 6 bases, and 10 bases stayed unmatched. The CDR3 runs 14 residues. Germline CDR1 is SGDLS and CDR2 is YYNGEE. The CDR3 bases are TGTGCCAGCAGTGACGACAGGGTAAGGTCTGAAGCTTTCTTT. It specifies CASSDDRVRSEAFF.

This chain connects TRBV18 to TRBJ2-5; 9 bases agree with TRBD2. Germline V CDR1 and CDR2: KGHSH, LQKENI. The CDR3 spans 15 residues. Trimming removed 1 base from V and 2 bases from J; junction bases left unmatched: 2. The chain's CDR3 is CASSPRGGAQETQYF. In DNA, the CDR3 is TGTGCCAGCTCACCACGCGGGGGGGCGCAAGAGACCCAGTACTTC.

The chain carries TRBV19 and TRBJ2-1; TRBD1 matches at 10 bases. V lost 10 bases to trimming and J lost 5 bases; unmatched junction nucleotides: 5. CDR1 LNHDA and CDR2 SQIVND come from the germline V gene (reference sequence). The CDR3 totals 13 residues. The CDR3, as DNA: TGTGCCACGCGGGACAGGGGCCACAATGAGCAGTTCTTC. It translates to CATRDRGHNEQFF.

The table lists this clone with a few counts. This chain connects TRBV11-2 to TRBJ1-2; 9 nucleotides align to TRBD1. V dropped 2 bases and J dropped 4; count of bases not matched to a gene: 5. CDR1 SGHAT and CDR2 FQNNGV come from the germline V gene. This CDR3 is built from 15 residues. The CDR3 DNA reads as TGTGCCAGCAGCTTAAGGGACAGGGTGATCTATGGCTACACCTTC. Residues: CASSLRDRVIYGYTF.

The chain recombines TRBV11-2 with TRBJ2-1; 9 nucleotides align to TRBD2. Germline CDR1 and CDR2: SGHAT and FQNNGV. The CDR3 loop spans 15 amino acids. Trimming cost V 7 bases and J 9 bases; bases outside gene matches: 13. DNA of the CDR3: TGTGCCAGCACCCACGGGCTAGCGGGGTTTAGTGAGCAGTTCTTC. Translated, it gives CASTHGLAGFSEQFF.

V gene TRBV2 combines with J gene TRBJ2-1, with 7 bases that match TRBD2. CDR1 SNHLY and CDR2 FYNNEI come from the germline V gene. The CDR3 is made up of 15 amino acids. V dropped 6 bases and J dropped 7; count of bases not matched to a gene: 12. CDR3 loop: CASRMIAGDGNEQFF. The CDR3 region has the DNA TGTGCCAGCAGAATGATAGCGGGTGACGGGAATGAGCAGTTCTTC.

The chain combines TRBV19 with TRBJ2-6; 11 bases align to TRBD1. CDR1 is LNHDA and CDR2 is SQIVND in the germline V gene (reference sequence). The ends lost 3 bases at V and 2 bases at J; junction bases unmatched: 6. The length of the CDR3 is 18 residues. The CDR3, as DNA: TGTGCCAGTAGTATTCCCGGGACAGGGGGTGCTGGGGCCAACGTCCTGACTTTC. This translates into CASSIPGTGGAGANVLTF.

The V gene is TRBV6-6, the J gene TRBJ1-1, with D unclear. The V end was cut by 6 bases, the J end by 1 base, with 12 bases between. Germline CDR1 MNHNY, CDR2 SVGAGI (reference sequence). The CDR3 is made up of 14 amino acids. Here the CDR3 DNA reads TGTGCCAGCAGCAACGACTTGAGGAACACTGAAGCTTTCTTT. This encodes CASSNDLRNTEAFF.

The chain combines TRBV10-3 with TRBJ2-5; TRBD2 aligns across 14 bases. Germline V gene data show CDR1 as ENHRY and CDR2 as SYGVKD. The length of the CDR3 is 16 residues. Germline trimming cut 3 bases from V and 5 bases from J; bases unmatched to any gene: 5. CDR3 DNA sequence: TGTGCCATCAGTGACGGGACTAGCGGGAGCGTGGAGACCCAGTACTTC. Residues: CAISDGTSGSVETQYF.